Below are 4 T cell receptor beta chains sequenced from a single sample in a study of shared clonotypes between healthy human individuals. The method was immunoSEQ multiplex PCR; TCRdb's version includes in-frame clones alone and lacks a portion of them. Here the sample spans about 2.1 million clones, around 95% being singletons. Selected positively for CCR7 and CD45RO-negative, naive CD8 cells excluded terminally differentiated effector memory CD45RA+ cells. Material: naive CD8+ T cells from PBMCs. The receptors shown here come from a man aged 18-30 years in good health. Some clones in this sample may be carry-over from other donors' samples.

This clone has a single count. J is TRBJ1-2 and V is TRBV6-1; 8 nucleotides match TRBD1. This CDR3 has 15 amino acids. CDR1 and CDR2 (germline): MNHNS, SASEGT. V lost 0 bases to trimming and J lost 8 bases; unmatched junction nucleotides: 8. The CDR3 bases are TGTGCCAGCAGTGAAGCGCCTCGGCAGGGGGCGGGCTACACCTTC. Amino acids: CASSEAPRQGAGYTF.

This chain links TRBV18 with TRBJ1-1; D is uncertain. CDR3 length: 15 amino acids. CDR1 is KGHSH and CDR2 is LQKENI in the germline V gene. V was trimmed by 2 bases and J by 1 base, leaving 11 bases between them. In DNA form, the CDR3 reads TGTGCCAGCTCACCATTCGCGGGAGAGAACACTGAAGCTTTCTTT. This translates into CASSPFAGENTEAFF.

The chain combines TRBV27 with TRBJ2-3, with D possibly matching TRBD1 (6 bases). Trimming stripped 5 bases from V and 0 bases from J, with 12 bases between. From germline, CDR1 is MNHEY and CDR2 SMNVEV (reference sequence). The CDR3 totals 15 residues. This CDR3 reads CASSLDRFSTDTQYF. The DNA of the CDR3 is TGTGCCAGCAGTCTAGACAGGTTTAGCACAGATACGCAGTATTTT.

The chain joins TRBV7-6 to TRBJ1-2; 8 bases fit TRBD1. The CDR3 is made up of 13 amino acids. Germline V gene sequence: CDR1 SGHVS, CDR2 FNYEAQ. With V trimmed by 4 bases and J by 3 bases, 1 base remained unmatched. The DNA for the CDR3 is TGTGCCAGCAGCTCGGGACAGGACTATGGCTACACCTTC. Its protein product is CASSSGQDYGYTF. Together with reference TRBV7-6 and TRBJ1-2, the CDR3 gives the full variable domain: GAGVSQSPRYKVTKRGQDVALRCDPISGHVSLYWYRQALGQGPEFLTYFNYEAQQDKSGLPNDRFSAERPEGSISTLTIQRTEQRDSAMYRCASSSGQDYGYTFGSGTRLTVV.